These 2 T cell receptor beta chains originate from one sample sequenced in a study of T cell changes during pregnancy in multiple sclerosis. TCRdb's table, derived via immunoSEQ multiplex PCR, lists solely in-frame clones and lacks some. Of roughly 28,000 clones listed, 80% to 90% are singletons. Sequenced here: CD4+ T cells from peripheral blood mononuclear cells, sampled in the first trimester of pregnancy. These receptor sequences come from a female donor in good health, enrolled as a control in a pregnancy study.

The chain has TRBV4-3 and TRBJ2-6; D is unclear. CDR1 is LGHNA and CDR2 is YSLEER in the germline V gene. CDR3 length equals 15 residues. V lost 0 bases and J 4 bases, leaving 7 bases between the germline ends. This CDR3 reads CASSQDIQGANVLTF. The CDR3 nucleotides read TGCGCCAGCAGCCAAGATATACAGGGGGCCAACGTCCTGACTTTC.

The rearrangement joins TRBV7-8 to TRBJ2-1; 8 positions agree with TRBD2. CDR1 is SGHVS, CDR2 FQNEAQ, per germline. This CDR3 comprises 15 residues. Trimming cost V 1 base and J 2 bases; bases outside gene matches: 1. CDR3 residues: CASSLGRGAYNEQFF. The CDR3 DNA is TGTGCCAGCAGCTTAGGGCGGGGGGCCTACAATGAGCAGTTCTTC.